These 18 T cell receptor beta chains share one sample of origin, sequenced in a study of blood T cell repertoires in COVID-19 (dated by TCRdb to the early 2020s). Receptor amplification or capture employed the immunoSEQ multiplex PCR assay. TCRdb re-hosts the immuneACCESS table, in-frame sequences only. Its copies lack some clones; in the studies checked, an unresolved V gene accounts for under half of them, and the cause for the rest is not known. This sample lists some 100,000 clones; roughly 78% were detected once. Around 7.3% of the sample rests with the top ten. What was sequenced was peripheral blood. The receptor source for this set is a man aged 45 to 65 with active or convalescent COVID-19.

This clone was picked up one time. The chain has TRBV5-1 and TRBJ2-2; TRBD1 matches at 7 bases. CDR1 and CDR2 (germline): SGHRS, YFSETQ. There are 15 residues in the CDR3. V dropped 1 base and J dropped 5; count of bases not matched to a gene: 5. CDR3 sequence (DNA): TGCGCCAGCAGCTTGCAAGGGGGCGGGACCGGGGAGCTGTTTTTT. Translated, it gives CASSLQGGGTGELFF.

The genes are TRBV27 and TRBJ1-1; 11 nucleotides agree with TRBD1. CDR3 size: 13 residues. Germline CDR1 reads MNHEY; CDR2 reads SMNVEV (reference sequence). The J segment lost 8 bases and the V segment lost 6 bases, leaving 5 bases of the junction unmatched. CDR3 DNA sequence: TGTGCCAGCAGCCTGGACAGGGGGCGAGAAGCTTTCTTT. It yields the protein CASSLDRGREAFF.

The rearrangement links TRBV5-1 to TRBJ1-4; TRBD1 is a possible D gene (6 bases). There are 17 residues in the CDR3. Between the trimmed V and J ends, which lost 0 bases and 2 bases, there was a span of 14 bases. The germline V gene has CDR1 SGHRS and CDR2 YFSETQ. The CDR3: CASSLALTGTTNEKLFF. The CDR3 DNA is TGCGCCAGCAGCTTGGCCCTTACAGGGACCACTAATGAAAAACTGTTTTTT.

The chain has TRBV5-6 and TRBJ2-5; TRBD2 matches at 10 bases. CDR3 length: 14 residues. Germline-derived CDR1 and CDR2 are SGHDT and YYEEEE. V gave up 4 bases and J gave up 2 bases; unmatched junction bases: 2. DNA of the CDR3: TGTGCCAGCAGCAGGGGACTAGCGCAAGAGACCCAGTACTTC. This translates into CASSRGLAQETQYF.

This chain joins TRBV19 and TRBJ1-4; 9 positions match TRBD1. Unmatched junction bases numbered 5, after V lost 3 bases and J lost 6 bases. Germline lookup yields CDR1 LNHDA and CDR2 SQIVND (reference sequence). This CDR3 is 15 amino acids long. The CDR3 protein is CASSIIWTGDEKLFF. The CDR3 DNA follows: TGTGCCAGTAGTATCATCTGGACAGGGGATGAAAAACTGTTTTTT.

V and J are TRBV7-9 and TRBJ2-2; 7 bases agree with TRBD2. The J segment lost 4 bases and the V segment lost 5 bases, leaving 7 bases of the junction unmatched. The germline V gene encodes CDR1 SEHNR and CDR2 FQNEAQ (reference sequence). The CDR3 is made up of 15 amino acids. This CDR3 reads CASSPSGGFTGELFF. CDR3 bases: TGTGCCAGCAGCCCATCCGGGGGGTTCACCGGGGAGCTGTTTTTT.

The chain has TRBV6-4 and TRBJ2-3; 8 bases align to TRBD1. This CDR3 is 13 amino acids long. Germline V gives CDR1 MRHNA, CDR2 SNTAGT. Losses at the gene ends were 6 bases for V and 5 bases for J; bases not matched to a gene: 4. This CDR3 reads CASSQGAKDTQYF. Written as DNA, the CDR3 is TGTGCCAGCAGCCAGGGGGCGAAAGATACGCAGTATTTT.

This rearrangement joins TRBV28 to TRBJ2-2, with a tentative D call TRBD2 (7 bases). CDR3 size: 13 residues. Germline V CDR1 and CDR2: MDHEN, SYDVKM. V was clipped by 9 bases and J by 6 bases, with 14 bases between them. Written as DNA, the CDR3 is TGTGCCAGTTACGCGGGGGCGCCCGGGGAGCTGTTTTTT. Amino acids: CASYAGAPGELFF.

The chain couples TRBV7-2 to TRBJ2-5; 7 bases are a match to TRBD1. The V and J ends lost 4 bases and 4 bases, in that order; junction bases with no gene match: 6. The CDR3 has 14 amino acids. CDR1 is SGHTA, CDR2 FQGNSA, per germline. CDR3 coding DNA: TGTGCCAGCAGCTCGTACAGGGGTGGAGAGACCCAGTACTTC. Translation gives CASSSYRGGETQYF.

Concerning this clone: Within the sample, other DNA sequences also encode this same CDR3. The chain employs TRBV7-9 and TRBJ2-2; D is ambiguous. The V gene lost 6 bases and the J gene lost 0 bases, with 8 bases spanning the gap. Germline lookup yields CDR1 SEHNR and CDR2 FQNEAQ (reference sequence). The CDR3 spans 14 residues. CDR3 nucleotides: TGTGCCAGCAGTCAAGGAGCGAACACCGGGGAGCTGTTTTTT. This encodes CASSQGANTGELFF. Together with reference TRBV7-9 and TRBJ2-2, the CDR3 gives the full variable domain: DTGVSQNPRHKITKRGQNVTFRCDPISEHNRLYWYRQTLGQGPEFLTYFQNEAQLEKSRLLSDRFSAERPKGSFSTLEIQRTEQGDSAMYLCASSQGANTGELFFGEGSRLTVL.

The DNA of the CDR3 is TGTGCCAGCTCGCCGGGACAGGGTGTATACGAGCAGTACTTC. It encodes CASSPGQGVYEQYF. The chain has TRBV27 and TRBJ2-7, with 9 bases aligning to TRBD1. V was clipped by 8 bases and J by 4 bases; unmatched bases: 9. CDR1 is MNHEY, CDR2 SMNVEV, per germline (reference sequence). There are 14 residues in the CDR3.

The chain recombines TRBV28 with TRBJ1-2, with D hard to call. Germline V gene sequence: CDR1 MDHEN, CDR2 SYDVKM. The CDR3 runs to 13 residues. Trimming took 2 bases from V and 2 from J, leaving 6 bases between them. This CDR3 is CASSLAGNYGYTF. In DNA form, the CDR3 reads TGTGCCAGCAGTTTAGCCGGGAACTATGGCTACACCTTC.

The genes are TRBV5-1 and TRBJ1-1; possible D gene TRBD1, 5 bases. CDR1 is SGHRS and CDR2 is YFSETQ in the germline V gene. The CDR3 sequence is 14 residues long. V was pared by 3 bases and J by 0 bases, with 9 bases between. The CDR3 loop reads CASSSDNLNTEAFF. DNA for the CDR3: TGCGCCAGCAGCTCGGACAATTTGAACACTGAAGCTTTCTTT.

The rearrangement joins TRBV19 to TRBJ1-5; D is ambiguous. Trimming took off 3 bases at V and 2 bases at J, with 11 bases between the two ends. The length of the CDR3 is 15 residues. Germline-derived CDR1 and CDR2 are LNHDA and SQIVND (reference sequence). CDR3 DNA sequence: TGTGCCAGTAGTATTTCCGCGTTTGGCAATCAGCCCCAGCATTTT. Protein: CASSISAFGNQPQHF.

The gene calls are TRBV3-1 (or the pseudogene TRBV3-2) and TRBJ2-3, with 10 nucleotides matching TRBD2. Germline V lookup: CDR1 LGHDT, CDR2 YNNKEL (reference sequence). This CDR3 comprises 16 residues. Germline trimming cut 1 base from V and 3 bases from J; bases unmatched to any gene: 4. Here the CDR3 reads CASSQGGTSETDTQYF. CDR3 bases: TGTGCCAGCAGCCAAGGCGGGACTAGCGAAACAGATACGCAGTATTTT.

With regard to this clone: At one end, the junction sequence differs from germline, possibly due to a read error. The chain couples TRBV12-3 or TRBV12-4 to TRBJ2-7; D is uncertain. The CDR3 has 11 amino acids. The CDR3: CASSLFGSVDF. The CDR3 bases are TGTGCCAGCAGTTTATTTGGCTCTGTTGACTTC.

V usage is TRBV4-1 and J usage is TRBJ1-4, with a possible D match to TRBD1 (6 bases). The CDR3 contains 15 residues. The germline V gene encodes CDR1 MGHRA and CDR2 YSYEKL. Trimming pared 3 bases from V and 0 bases from J, leaving 8 bases between. The CDR3 protein is CASSHYRATNEKLFF. In DNA form, the CDR3 reads TGCGCCAGCAGCCATTACAGGGCAACTAATGAAAAACTGTTTTTT.

The chain joins TRBV18 to TRBJ1-1; a weak D match, TRBD1 (6 bases). CDR3 size: 12 residues. V shed 3 bases and J shed 11 bases, with 13 bases lying between them. Germline-derived CDR1 and CDR2 are KGHSH and LQKENI. DNA of the CDR3: TGTGCCAGCTCACCTAATAGGGGGAGCGCTTTCTTT. It yields the protein CASSPNRGSAFF.